The sequence of this T cell receptor (beta chain) was determined in a study of vaccination and CD4 T cells after COVID-19 (dated by TCRdb to between 2021 and 2024). Looking at the study overall: Convalescent patients had a positive SARS-CoV-2 result on nasal swab PCR, and of these patients, under ten had mild disease and one had severe disease. The convalescent cohort included six males and four females, with two Hispanic individuals, seven Caucasians, two Asians and one multiracial person. Control cultures used a CEFX viral epitope pool as positive control, an HIV-1 Nef peptide pool as negative control, or no peptide. Culture stimuli were overlapping spike peptide pools from SARS-CoV-2 and from the common cold coronaviruses HCoV-NL63, HCoV-OC43 and HCoV-229E. Post-COVID blood samples from convalescent patients were collected a median of around 100 days after diagnosis, with a range of about 30 to 170 days. In around 9 COVID-19 convalescent patients and a handful of infection-naive healthy vaccine recipients, researchers compared the spike-specific CD4+ TCR repertoire from before mRNA vaccination with the repertoire from after. Each participant got two doses of either the Pfizer-BioNTech BNT162b2 vaccine (n=8) or the Moderna mRNA-1273 vaccine (n=2). The time from the second vaccine dose to post-vaccine blood sampling had a median of 72 days and ranged from roughly 12 to 250 days. General study outcomes and caveats: An increase in the median number of SARS-CoV-2-reactive clonotypes from approximately 20 after infection to 35 to 40 after vaccination was observed, but the change was not found to be significant. The study included relatively few convalescent patients and did not analyze early timepoints after natural infection. Among the post-vaccine SARS-CoV-2-reactive clones in convalescent patients, a median around 90% showed up only after vaccination, which suggests vaccine-specific priming. Of the vaccine-specific clones in convalescent patients, 304 of 307, or nearly all, reacted only to SARS-CoV-2 spike and did not cross-react with common cold coronaviruses.

What this sample's treatment or condition label stands for: roughly 11-day PBMC culture with coronavirus spike peptide pools or control peptides (ViraFEST assay). The ViraFEST assay, used in the study, expanded antigen-specific T cells with peptide pools and then identified the expanded clonotypes through TCR sequencing. The positive SARS-CoV-2 PCR tests of the convalescent patients were dated from March to December 2020, before the Alpha, Beta and Delta variants emerged in the United States. Each well held around 2 million PBMCs cultured in IMDM containing approximately 5% human AB serum and 10 IU/ml IL-2, with 10 ug/ml peptide pools added. On days 3 and 7, half of the culture medium was replaced with fresh IL-2-containing medium. After around 11 days of culture, CD4+ T cells were isolated by negative selection with the EasySep CD4+ T cell isolation kit. PBMCs were separated from whole blood using Ficoll-Paque Plus gradient centrifugation and then either used fresh or cryopreserved at -140C. Triplicate wells were generally used for each culture condition.

The CDR3 holds 14 amino acids from the cysteine to the phenylalanine. Here the CDR3 DNA is all that survives: 42 bases in frame from base 1. CDR1 is given as DFQATT and CDR2 as SNEGSKA, both from the germline V gene (reference sequence). The library was generated by PCR. DNA from cultured CD4+ T cells was subjected to TCR sequencing with the Oncomine TCR Beta short-read assay at the Johns Hopkins FTIC core. The QIAamp micro DNA kit was used to extract genomic DNA from the cultured CD4+ T cells. The Oncomine TCR Beta libraries from cultured CD4+ T cells were pooled using unique dual indexes and then sequenced on an Illumina iSeq 100. In the authors' own workflow: Non-productive sequences were removed, and CDR3s not starting with C, not ending with F or W, or shorter than 7 amino acids were discarded. Antigen-specific clonotypes were identified using the MANAFEST web application through comparison of peptide-stimulated wells with reference and other culture wells. Positive clones required FDR below 0.05, an odds ratio above 5, and productive frequency above 0.1% in at least two of three replicate wells. Cross-reactive clonotypes were defined as significantly expanded in both SARS-CoV-2 spike wells and at least one common cold coronavirus spike condition. CDR3 homology was assessed with Levenshtein distances (stringdist) and unrooted phylogenetic trees (ape) in R version 3.6.1. The public reads were reanalyzed by TCRdb: fastp trimming at Q25, MiXCR alignment, in-frame beta chains only. Rows are combined by CDR3 protein, so each entry shows the most common genes and DNA. In this record, the V and J calls reflect TCRdb's handling and not the investigators' own analysis. Present in this sample are some 17,000 distinct CDR3 sequences, 35% to 40% of which were seen just once. The leading ten clones occupy around 12% of the sample.

About this clonotype: This receptor's antigen is unknown. No much larger clone is present one base from it, and per-base qualities are unavailable.

The source is a human donor who had recovered from COVID-19. Sequencing was performed on CD4+ T cells from blood, cultured in vitro. The chain is encoded by TRBV20-1 joined to TRBJ2-1, with 8 middle bases fitting TRBD2. The CDR3 is CSAEGSGMVNEQFF. At the DNA level, the sequence is TGCAGCGCAGAGGGTAGCGGGATGGTTAATGAGCAGTTCTTC.